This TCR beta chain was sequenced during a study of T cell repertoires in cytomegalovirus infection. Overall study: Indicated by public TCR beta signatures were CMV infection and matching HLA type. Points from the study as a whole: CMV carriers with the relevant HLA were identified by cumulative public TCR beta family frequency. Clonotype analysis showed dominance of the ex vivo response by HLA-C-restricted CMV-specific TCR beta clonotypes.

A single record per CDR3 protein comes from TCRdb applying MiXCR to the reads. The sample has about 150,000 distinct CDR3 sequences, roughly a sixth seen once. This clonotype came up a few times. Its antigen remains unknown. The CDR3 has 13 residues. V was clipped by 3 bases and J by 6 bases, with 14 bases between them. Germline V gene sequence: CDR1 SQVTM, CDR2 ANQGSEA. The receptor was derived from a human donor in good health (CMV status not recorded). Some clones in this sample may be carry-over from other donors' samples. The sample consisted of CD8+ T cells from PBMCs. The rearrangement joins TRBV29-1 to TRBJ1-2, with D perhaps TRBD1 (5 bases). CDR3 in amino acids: CSVDDGGVHGYTF. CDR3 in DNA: TGCAGCGTTGACGATGGGGGAGTACATGGCTACACCTTC.